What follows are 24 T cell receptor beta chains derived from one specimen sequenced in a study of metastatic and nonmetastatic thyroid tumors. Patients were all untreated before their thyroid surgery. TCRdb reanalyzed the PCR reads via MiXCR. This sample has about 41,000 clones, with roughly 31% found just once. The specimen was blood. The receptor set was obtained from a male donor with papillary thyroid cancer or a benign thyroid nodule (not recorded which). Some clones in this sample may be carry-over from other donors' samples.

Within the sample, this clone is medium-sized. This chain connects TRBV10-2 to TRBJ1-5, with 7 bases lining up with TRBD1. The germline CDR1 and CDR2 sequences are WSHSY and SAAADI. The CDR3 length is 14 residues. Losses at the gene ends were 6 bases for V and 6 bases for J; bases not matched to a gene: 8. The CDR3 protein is CASRPTGASQPQHF. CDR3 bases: TGCGCCAGCAGACCTACAGGGGCCAGTCAGCCCCAGCATTTT.

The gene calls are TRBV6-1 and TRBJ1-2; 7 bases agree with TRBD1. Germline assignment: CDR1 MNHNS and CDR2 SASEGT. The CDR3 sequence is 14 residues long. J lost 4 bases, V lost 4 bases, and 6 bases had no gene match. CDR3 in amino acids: CASSAAGTAYGYTF. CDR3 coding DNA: TGTGCCAGCAGTGCCGCCGGGACAGCCTATGGCTACACCTTC.

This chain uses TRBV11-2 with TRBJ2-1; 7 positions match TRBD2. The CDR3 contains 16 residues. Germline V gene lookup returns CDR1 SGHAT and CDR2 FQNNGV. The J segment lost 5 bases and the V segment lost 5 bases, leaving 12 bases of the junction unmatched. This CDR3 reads CASSPTPSGNDNEQFF. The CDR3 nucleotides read TGTGCCAGCAGCCCAACCCCAAGCGGGAATGACAATGAGCAGTTCTTC.

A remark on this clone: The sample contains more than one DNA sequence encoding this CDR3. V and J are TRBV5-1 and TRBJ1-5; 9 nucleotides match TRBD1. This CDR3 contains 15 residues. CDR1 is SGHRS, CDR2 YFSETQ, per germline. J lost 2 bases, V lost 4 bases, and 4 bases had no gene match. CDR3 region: CASSLTGGGNQPQHF. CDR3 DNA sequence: TGCGCCAGCAGCCTAACAGGGGGCGGCAATCAGCCCCAGCATTTT.

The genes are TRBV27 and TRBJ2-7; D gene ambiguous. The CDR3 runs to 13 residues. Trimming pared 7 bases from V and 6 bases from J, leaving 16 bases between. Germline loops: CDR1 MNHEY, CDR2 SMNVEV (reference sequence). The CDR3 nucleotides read TGTGCCAGCATACATGTAATAACGGGCGAGCAGTACTTC. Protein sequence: CASIHVITGEQYF.

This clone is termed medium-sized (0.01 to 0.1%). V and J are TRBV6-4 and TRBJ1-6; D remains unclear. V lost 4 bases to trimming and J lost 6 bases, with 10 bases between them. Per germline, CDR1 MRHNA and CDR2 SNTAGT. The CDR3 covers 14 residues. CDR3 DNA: TGTGCCAGCAGTGTAACACCCGGTAATTCACCCCTCCACTTT. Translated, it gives CASSVTPGNSPLHF.

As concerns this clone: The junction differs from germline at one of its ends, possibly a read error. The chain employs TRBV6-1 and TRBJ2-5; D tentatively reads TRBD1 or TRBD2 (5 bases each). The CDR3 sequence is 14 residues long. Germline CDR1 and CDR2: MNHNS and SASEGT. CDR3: CASSDTGLRETQYF. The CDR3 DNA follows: TGTGCAAGCAGTGACACGGGGCTAAGGGAGACCCAGTACTTC.

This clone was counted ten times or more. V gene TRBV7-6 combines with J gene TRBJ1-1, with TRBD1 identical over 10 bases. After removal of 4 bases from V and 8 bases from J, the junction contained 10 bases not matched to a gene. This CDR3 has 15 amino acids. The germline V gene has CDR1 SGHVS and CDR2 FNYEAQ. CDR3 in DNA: TGTGCCAGCAGCTCCGACAGGGGGCCCGTATCCGAAGCTTTCTTT. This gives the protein CASSSDRGPVSEAFF.

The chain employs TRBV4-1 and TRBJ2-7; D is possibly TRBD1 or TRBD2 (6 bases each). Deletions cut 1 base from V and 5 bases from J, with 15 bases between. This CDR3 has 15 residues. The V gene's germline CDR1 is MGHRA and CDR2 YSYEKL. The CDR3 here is CASSQGGGTGDEQYF. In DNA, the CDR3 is TGCGCCAGCAGCCAAGGAGGGGGGACGGGCGACGAGCAGTACTTC.

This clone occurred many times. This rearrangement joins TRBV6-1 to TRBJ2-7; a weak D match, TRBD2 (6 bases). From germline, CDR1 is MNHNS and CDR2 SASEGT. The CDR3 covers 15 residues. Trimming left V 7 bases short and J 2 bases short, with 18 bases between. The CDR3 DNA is TGTGCCAGCAATTTCCAAGATAGCGGACCCTACGAGCAGTACTTC. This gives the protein CASNFQDSGPYEQYF.

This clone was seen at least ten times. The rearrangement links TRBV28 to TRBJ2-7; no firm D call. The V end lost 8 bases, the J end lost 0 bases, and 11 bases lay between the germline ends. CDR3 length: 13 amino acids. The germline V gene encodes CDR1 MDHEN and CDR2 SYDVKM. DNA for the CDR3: TGTGCCAGCGGGCAGGCACACTCCTACGAGCAGTACTTC. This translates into CASGQAHSYEQYF.

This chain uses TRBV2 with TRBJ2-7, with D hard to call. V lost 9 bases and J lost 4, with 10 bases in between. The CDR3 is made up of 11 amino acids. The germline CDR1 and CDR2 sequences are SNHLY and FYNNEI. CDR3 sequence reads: CARSPVYEQYF. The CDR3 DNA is TGTGCCAGAAGCCCAGTATACGAGCAGTACTTC.

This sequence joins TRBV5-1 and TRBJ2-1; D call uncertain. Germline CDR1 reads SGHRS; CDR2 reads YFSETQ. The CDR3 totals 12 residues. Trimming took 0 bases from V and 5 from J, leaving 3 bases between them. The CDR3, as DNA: TGCGCCAGCAGCTTGGACCACAATGAGCAGTTCTTC. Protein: CASSLDHNEQFF.

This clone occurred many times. CDR3 DNA sequence: TGTGCCAGCAGTAATCGAGGGGGAGAGACCCAGTACTTC. It specifies CASSNRGGETQYF. V is TRBV12-3 or TRBV12-4 and J is TRBJ2-5, with D tentatively TRBD1 (6 bases). With 5 bases removed from V and 4 bases from J, the gap between germline ends came to 11 bases. CDR3 length equals 13 residues.

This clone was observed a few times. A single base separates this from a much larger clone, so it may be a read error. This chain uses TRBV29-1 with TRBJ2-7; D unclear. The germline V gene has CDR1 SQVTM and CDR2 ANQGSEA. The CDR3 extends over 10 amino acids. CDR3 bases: TGCATCGTTAAGCAGGACGAGCAGTACTTC. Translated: CIVKQDEQYF.

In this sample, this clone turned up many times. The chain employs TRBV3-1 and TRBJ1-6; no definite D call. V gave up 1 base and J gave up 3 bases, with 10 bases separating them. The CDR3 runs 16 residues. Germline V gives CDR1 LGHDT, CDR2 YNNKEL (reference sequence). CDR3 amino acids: CASSQGIPSYNSPLHF. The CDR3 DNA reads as TGTGCCAGCAGCCAAGGGATCCCGAGCTATAATTCACCCCTCCACTTT.

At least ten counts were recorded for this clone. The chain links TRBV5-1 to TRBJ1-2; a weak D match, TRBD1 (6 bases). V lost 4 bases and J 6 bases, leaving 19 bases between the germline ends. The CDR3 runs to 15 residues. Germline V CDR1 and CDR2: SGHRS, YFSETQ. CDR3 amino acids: CASSAYDRILDGYTF. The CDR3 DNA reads TGCGCCAGCAGCGCGTATGACAGGATTTTGGATGGCTACACCTTC. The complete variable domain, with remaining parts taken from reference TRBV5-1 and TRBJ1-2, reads KAGVTQTPRYLIKTRGQQVTLSCSPISGHRSVSWYQQTPGQGLQFLFEYFSETQRNKGNFPGRFSGRQFSNSRSEMNVSTLELGDSALYLCASSAYDRILDGYTFGSGTRLTVV.

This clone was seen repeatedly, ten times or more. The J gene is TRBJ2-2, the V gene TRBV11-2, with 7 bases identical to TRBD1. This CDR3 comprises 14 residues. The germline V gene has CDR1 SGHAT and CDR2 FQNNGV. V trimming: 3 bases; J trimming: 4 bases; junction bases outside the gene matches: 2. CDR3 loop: CASSFGTVTGELFF. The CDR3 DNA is TGTGCCAGCAGCTTCGGGACAGTCACCGGGGAGCTGTTTTTT.

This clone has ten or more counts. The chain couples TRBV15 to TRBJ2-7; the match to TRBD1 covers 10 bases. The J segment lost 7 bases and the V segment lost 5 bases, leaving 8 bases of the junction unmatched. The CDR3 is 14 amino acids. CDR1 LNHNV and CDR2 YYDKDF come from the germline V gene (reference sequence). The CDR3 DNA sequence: TGTGCCACCAGCGGGAGACAGGGGGCGGCGGAGCAGTACTTC. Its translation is CATSGRQGAAEQYF.

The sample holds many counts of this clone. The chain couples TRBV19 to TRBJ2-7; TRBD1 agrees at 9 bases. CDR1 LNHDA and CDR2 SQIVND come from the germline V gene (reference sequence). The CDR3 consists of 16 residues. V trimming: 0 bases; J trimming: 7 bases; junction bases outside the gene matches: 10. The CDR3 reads CASSIDLAGQGVEQYF. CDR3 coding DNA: TGTGCCAGTAGTATAGATCTGGCGGGACAGGGTGTGGAGCAGTACTTC.

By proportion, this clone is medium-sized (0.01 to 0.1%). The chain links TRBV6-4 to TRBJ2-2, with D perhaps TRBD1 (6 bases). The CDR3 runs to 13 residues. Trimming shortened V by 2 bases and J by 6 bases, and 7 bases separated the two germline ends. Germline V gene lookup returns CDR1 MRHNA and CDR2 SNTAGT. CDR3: CASSDGGAGELFF. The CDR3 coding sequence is TGTGCCAGCAGTGACGGGGGCGCCGGGGAGCTGTTTTTT.

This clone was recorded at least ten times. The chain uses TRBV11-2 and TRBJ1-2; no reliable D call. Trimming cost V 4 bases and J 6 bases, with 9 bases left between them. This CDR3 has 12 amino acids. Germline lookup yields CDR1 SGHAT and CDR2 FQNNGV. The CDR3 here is CASSSDGHGYTF. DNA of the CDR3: TGTGCCAGCAGCTCCGATGGCCATGGCTACACCTTC.

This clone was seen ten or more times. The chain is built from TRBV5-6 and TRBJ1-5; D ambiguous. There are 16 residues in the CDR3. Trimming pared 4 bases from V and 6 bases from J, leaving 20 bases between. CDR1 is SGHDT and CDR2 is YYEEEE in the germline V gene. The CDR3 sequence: CASSPWTNSPGQPQHF. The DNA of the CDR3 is TGTGCCAGCAGCCCATGGACGAACAGCCCGGGTCAGCCCCAGCATTTT.

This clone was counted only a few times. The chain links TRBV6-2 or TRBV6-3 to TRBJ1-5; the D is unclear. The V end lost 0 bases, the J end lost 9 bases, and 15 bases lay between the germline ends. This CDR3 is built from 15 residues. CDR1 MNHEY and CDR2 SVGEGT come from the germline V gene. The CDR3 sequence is CASSYSIQPGVPQHF. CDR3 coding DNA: TGTGCCAGCAGTTACTCGATTCAGCCCGGGGTGCCCCAGCATTTT.